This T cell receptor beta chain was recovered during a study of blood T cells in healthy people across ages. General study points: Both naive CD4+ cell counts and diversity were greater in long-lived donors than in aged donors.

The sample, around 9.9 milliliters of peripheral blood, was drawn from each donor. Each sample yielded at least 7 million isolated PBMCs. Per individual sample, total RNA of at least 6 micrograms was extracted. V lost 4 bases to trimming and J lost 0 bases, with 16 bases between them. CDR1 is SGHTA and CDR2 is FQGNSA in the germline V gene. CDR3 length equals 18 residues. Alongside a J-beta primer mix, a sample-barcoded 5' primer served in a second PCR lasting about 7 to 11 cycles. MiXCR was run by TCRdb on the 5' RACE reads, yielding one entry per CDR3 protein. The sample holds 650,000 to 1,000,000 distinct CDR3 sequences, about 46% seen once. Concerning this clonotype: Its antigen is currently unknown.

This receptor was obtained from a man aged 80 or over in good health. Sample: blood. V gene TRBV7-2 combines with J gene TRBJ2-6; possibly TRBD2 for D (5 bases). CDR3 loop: CASSSAGRSTSGANVLTF. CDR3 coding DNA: TGTGCCAGCAGCTCCGCGGGCCGAAGCACCTCTGGGGCCAACGTCCTGACTTTC.